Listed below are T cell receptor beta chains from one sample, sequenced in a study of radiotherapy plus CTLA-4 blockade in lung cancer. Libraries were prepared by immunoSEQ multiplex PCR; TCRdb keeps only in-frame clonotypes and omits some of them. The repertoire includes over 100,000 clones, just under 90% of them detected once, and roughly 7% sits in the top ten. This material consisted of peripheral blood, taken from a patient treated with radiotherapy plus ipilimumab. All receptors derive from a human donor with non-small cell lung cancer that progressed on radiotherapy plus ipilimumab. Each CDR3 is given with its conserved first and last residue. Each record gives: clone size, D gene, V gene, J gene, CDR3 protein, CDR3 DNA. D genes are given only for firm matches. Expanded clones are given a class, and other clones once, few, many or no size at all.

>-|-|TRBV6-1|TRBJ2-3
CALGGHPTVTQYF
TGTGCCCTAGGGGGACATCCCACAGTCACGCAGTATTTT
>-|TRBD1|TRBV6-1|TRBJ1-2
CASSETGGDYGYTF
TGTGCCAGCAGTGAGACAGGGGGGGACTATGGCTACACCTTC
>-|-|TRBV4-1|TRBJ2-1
CASSQDSQVTRQFF
TGCGCCAGCAGCCAAGATTCCCAGGTTACGAGGCAGTTCTTC
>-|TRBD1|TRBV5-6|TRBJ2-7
CASSLDRGYEQYF
TGTGCCAGCAGCTTGGACAGGGGCTACGAGCAGTACTTC
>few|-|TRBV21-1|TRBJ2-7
CASSSPNVGFDEQYF
TGTGCCAGCAGCTCCCCAAACGTAGGGTTCGACGAGCAGTACTTC
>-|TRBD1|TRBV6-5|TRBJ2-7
CASSGQGAHEQYF
TGTGCCAGCAGTGGGCAGGGGGCCCACGAGCAGTACTTC
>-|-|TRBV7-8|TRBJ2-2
CASKPVVLSGELFF
TGTGCCAGTAAACCGGTCGTCCTTTCCGGGGAGCTGTTTTTT
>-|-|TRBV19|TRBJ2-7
CASSPDFYEQYF
TGTGCCAGTAGTCCGGACTTCTACGAGCAGTACTTC
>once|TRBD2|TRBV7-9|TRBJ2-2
CASSLSVSWTSGRPGELFF
TGTGCCAGCAGCTTATCAGTTAGTTGGACTAGCGGGAGGCCCGGGGAGCTGTTTTTT
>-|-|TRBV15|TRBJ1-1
CATSGRWTEAFF
TGTGCCACCTCCGGGAGGTGGACTGAAGCTTTCTTT
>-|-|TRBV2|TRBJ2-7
CASSVDSGYYEQYF
TGTGCCAGCAGTGTTGATAGCGGCTACTACGAGCAGTACTTC
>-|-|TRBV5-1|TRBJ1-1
CASSLGGRGTEAFF
TGCGCCAGCAGCTTGGGGGGGCGCGGGACTGAAGCTTTCTTT
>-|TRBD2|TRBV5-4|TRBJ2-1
CASSYLAGGSHNEQFF
TGTGCCAGCAGCTACCTAGCGGGAGGTAGTCACAATGAGCAGTTCTTC
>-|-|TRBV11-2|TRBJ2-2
CASSLEVWGIAQAGELFF
TGTGCCAGCAGCTTAGAGGTGTGGGGGATCGCCCAGGCCGGGGAGCTGTTTTTT
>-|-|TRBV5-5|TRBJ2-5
CASSPNGGNQETQYF
TGTGCCAGCAGCCCGAACGGTGGAAACCAAGAGACCCAGTACTTC
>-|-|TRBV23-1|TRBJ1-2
CASSQGTPIYYGYTF
TGCGCCAGCAGTCAGGGGACTCCTATTTACTATGGCTACACCTTC
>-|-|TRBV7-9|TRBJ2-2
CASSLLLDTGELFF
TGTGCCAGCAGCTTATTATTGGACACCGGGGAGCTGTTTTTT
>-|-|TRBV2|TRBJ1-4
CASRVGTSEKLFF
TGTGCCAGCAGGGTTGGGACAAGTGAAAAACTGTTTTTT
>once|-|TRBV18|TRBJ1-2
CASSPPQGGYTF
TGTGCCAGCTCACCACCGCAGGGTGGCTACACCTTC
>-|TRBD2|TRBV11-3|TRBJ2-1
CASSWSGSGYNEQFF
TGTGCCAGCAGCTGGAGCGGGAGCGGATACAATGAGCAGTTCTTC
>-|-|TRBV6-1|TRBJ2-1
CASSESGHPGNEQFF
TGTGCCAGCAGTGAGAGCGGCCACCCCGGCAATGAGCAGTTCTTC
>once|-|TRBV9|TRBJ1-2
CASRDQVKGYTF
TGTGCCAGCAGAGATCAAGTAAAGGGCTACACCTTC
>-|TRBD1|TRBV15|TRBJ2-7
CATSRTGQGSASDF
TGTGCCACCAGCAGGACGGGACAGGGGTCCGCCAGCGACTTC
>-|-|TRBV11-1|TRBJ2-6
CASSRRTVSSGANVLTF
TGTGCCAGCAGCCGGAGGACGGTCTCCTCTGGGGCCAACGTCCTGACTTTC
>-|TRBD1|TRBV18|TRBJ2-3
CASSLLGQFTDTQYF
TGTGCCAGCTCATTATTGGGACAGTTCACAGATACGCAGTATTTT
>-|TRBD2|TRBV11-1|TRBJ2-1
CASSLGLAGGYEQFF
TGTGCCAGCAGCTTAGGACTAGCGGGAGGATATGAGCAGTTCTTC
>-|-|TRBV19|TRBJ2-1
CATGRHEQFF
TGTGCTACAGGGAGGCATGAGCAGTTCTTC
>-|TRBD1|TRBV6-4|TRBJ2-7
CASPPDRDVYEEQYF
TGTGCCAGCCCCCCGGACAGGGACGTCTACGAGGAGCAGTACTTC
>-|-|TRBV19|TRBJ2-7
CASSTTGIAYEQYF
TGTGCCAGTAGTACTACAGGGATTGCCTACGAGCAGTACTTC
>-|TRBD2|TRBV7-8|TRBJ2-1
CASSLEGLSGSRYNEQFF
TGTGCCAGCAGCTTAGAGGGTCTTAGCGGGAGCCGCTACAATGAGCAGTTCTTC
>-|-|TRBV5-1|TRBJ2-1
CASSWGARTSSYNEQFF
TGCGCCAGCAGCTGGGGGGCGCGAACCAGCTCCTACAATGAGCAGTTCTTC
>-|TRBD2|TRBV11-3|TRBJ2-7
CASSQEASGRIYEQYF
TGTGCCAGCAGCCAAGAGGCTAGCGGGAGGATATACGAGCAGTACTTC
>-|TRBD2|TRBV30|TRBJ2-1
CAWSPLAGELGGQFF
TGTGCCTGGAGCCCCCTAGCGGGAGAGCTGGGTGGGCAGTTCTTC
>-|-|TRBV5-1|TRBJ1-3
CASSYGTGENTIYF
TGCGCCAGCAGCTACGGGACTGGAGAAAACACCATATATTTT
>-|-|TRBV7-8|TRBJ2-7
CASSSTRYEQYF
TGTGCCAGCAGCTCTACCCGGTACGAGCAGTACTTC
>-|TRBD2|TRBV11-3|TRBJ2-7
CASSLGGLSSYEQYF
TGTGCCAGCAGCTTAGGGGGACTAAGCTCCTACGAGCAGTACTTC
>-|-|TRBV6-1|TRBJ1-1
CASMGYTEAFF
TGTGCCAGCATGGGTTACACTGAAGCTTTCTTT
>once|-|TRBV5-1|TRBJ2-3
CASSFLAEEDTQYF
TGCGCCAGCAGCTTTTTAGCGGAGGAAGATACGCAGTATTTT
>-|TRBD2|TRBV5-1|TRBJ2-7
CASSLSTGGYEQYF
TGCGCCAGCAGCTTGTCCACGGGAGGCTACGAGCAGTACTTC
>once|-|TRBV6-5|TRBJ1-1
CASSRYGGVNTEAFF
TGTGCCAGCAGTAGGTATGGGGGGGTGAATACTGAAGCTTTCTTT
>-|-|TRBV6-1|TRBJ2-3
CASSEAETGSVPQYF
TGTGCCAGCAGTGAAGCGGAAACAGGGTCCGTTCCGCAGTATTTT
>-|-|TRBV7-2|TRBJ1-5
CASSLVNPGNEPQHF
TGTGCCAGCAGCTTGGTCAACCCAGGGAATGAGCCCCAGCATTTT
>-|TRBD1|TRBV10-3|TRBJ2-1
CAISDPGQAPYEQFF
TGTGCCATCAGTGATCCGGGACAGGCCCCCTATGAGCAGTTCTTC
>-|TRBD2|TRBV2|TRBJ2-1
CASTYKSGTKHNEQFF
TGTGCCAGCACCTATAAGTCCGGGACTAAACACAATGAGCAGTTCTTC
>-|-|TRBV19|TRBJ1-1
CASSRHSRGRYRGTEAFF
TGTGCCAGTAGTCGCCACAGTAGGGGCCGTTATAGGGGCACTGAAGCTTTCTTT